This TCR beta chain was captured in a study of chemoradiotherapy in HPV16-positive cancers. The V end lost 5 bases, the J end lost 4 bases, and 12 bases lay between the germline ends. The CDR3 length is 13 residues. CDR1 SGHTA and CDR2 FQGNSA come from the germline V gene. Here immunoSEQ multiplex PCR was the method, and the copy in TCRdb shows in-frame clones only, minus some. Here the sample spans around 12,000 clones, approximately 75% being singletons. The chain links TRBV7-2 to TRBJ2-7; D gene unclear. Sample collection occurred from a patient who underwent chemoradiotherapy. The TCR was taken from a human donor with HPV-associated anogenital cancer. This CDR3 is CASSLTGQYEQYF. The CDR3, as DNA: TGTGCCAGCAGCCTAACTGGGCAGTACGAGCAGTACTTC.